This TCR beta chain was captured by sequencing in a study of blood T cell repertoires in COVID-19 (dated by TCRdb to 2020 to 2021). Background for the entire study: The collaborator samples originated in the United States, Italy and Spain and spanned the acute and convalescent phases of COVID-19. Nearly every sample came with metadata listing a de-identified subject ID, COVID-19 status, age in years and sex. The samples were drawn from two sources: the first 160 participants of the ongoing ImmuneRACE study, and about 1,300 subjects contributed by 6 global collaborators. Where HLA class I and class II types were available, the types were taken from metadata supplied by the sample provider, not from assay-based typing. The material from the prospective study consisted of cDNA or gDNA derived from T cells, B-cell-depleted T cells, or PBMCs. The repertoires were released in a freely available public database intended as a resource for research on the immune response to SARS-CoV-2. Deeply sampled blood TCRbeta repertoires from subjects exposed to, actively infected with, or recovered from COVID-19 were included in the dataset. What the research found in general, with its limitations: The quantity of clinical and demographic metadata differed by source and by participant and was supplied without curation.

Trimming accounts for 4 bases at V and 2 bases at J, while the number of junction bases matched to no gene is 7. The germline V gene provides CDR1 KGHDR and CDR2 SFDVKD. The CDR3 has 16 amino acids, counting the end cysteine and phenylalanine. The retained sequence is limited to the CDR3, 48 bases, with the frame set at the first base. Collaborating institutions collected whole blood in K2EDTA tubes following their own protocols. For TCRbeta analysis, collaborator samples were shipped as frozen whole blood, as isolated PBMCs, or as DNA extracted from either sample type. The immunoSEQ Assay, a bias-controlled multiplex PCR, was used to amplify TCRbeta CDR3 regions from genomic DNA. The study's processing was this. The number of nucleated cells in each sample was estimated from the amplification of reference gene primers within the assay. Sequence reads were collapsed and filtered to measure the absolute abundance of every unique TCRbeta CDR3 rearrangement. For each sample, productive Simpson clonality was calculated as the square root of Simpson's diversity index over productive rearrangements. The source is immuneACCESS, and TCRdb retained only in-frame sequences with V and J called. Part of the clones is not carried over; for the studies checked, unresolved V genes explain less than half of this, and the remainder is unexplained. The V and J calls and clone size are taken from that table; D and trimming were inferred from the DNA. The sample yields roughly 55,000 clones; around 77% were counted once. Roughly 3.2% of the sample comes from the top ten.

As regards this clone: It lacks a known antigen. No base-level quality is on record; no much larger clone is a single base apart.

The rearranged chain carries TRBV24-1 and TRBJ2-3, with 8 central nucleotides matching TRBD1. This TCR came from a man aged 60-69 years with acute or convalescent COVID-19. The sequenced sample was peripheral blood. The DNA reads as follows: TGTGCCACCAGTGAAACACGGACAGGGTACACAGATACGCAGTATTTT. This yields the protein CATSETRTGYTDTQYF.